The 8 T cell receptor beta chains in this list originate from one sample, sequenced in a study of blood T cell repertoires in COVID-19. This table comes from immunoSEQ multiplex PCR, and its TCRdb copy is limited to in-frame clones, with some not included. The sample lists fewer than 45,000 clones; roughly 78% were seen once. What was sequenced was peripheral blood. The source is a man aged 55 to 70 with acute or convalescent COVID-19.

This clone has more than one count but fewer than ten. The chain is built from TRBV27 and TRBJ2-1, with TRBD2 matching 9 bases. The CDR3 consists of 14 residues. J was trimmed by 7 bases and V by 6 bases; bases with no gene match: 7. Germline V gives CDR1 MNHEY, CDR2 SMNVEV (reference sequence). CDR3 residues: CASRVSGRRNEQFF. DNA for the CDR3: TGTGCCAGCAGAGTTAGCGGGAGAAGAAATGAGCAGTTCTTC.

In this sample, this clone turned up once. The chain has TRBV3-1 (or the pseudogene TRBV3-2) and TRBJ2-1, with 11 bases fitting TRBD2. The V and J ends lost 10 bases and 15 bases, in that order; junction bases with no gene match: 20. Germline CDR1 is LGHDT and CDR2 is YNNKEL (reference sequence). The CDR3 runs 15 residues. CDR3 region: CATDASGRRESARFF. The CDR3, as DNA: TGTGCCACCGACGCTAGCGGGAGGAGGGAATCGGCGCGGTTCTTC.

The chain has TRBV9 and TRBJ1-2, with 11 bases fitting TRBD1. Losses at the gene ends were 2 bases for V and 6 bases for J; bases not matched to a gene: 9. This CDR3 region has 16 residues. Germline lookup yields CDR1 SGDLS and CDR2 YYNGEE. The CDR3 region has the DNA TGTGCCAGCAGCGTTACTGCCGGGACAGGGGGGAATGGCTACACCTTC. Translating gives CASSVTAGTGGNGYTF. The full variable domain, rest sourced from reference TRBV9 and TRBJ1-2, is DSGVTQTPKHLITATGQRVTLRCSPRSGDLSVYWYQQSLDQGLQFLIQYYNGEERAKGNILERFSAQQFPDLHSELNLSSLELGDSALYFCASSVTAGTGGNGYTFGSGTRLTVV.

V and J are TRBV11-2 and TRBJ2-1, with 12 bases matching TRBD2. Looked up from germline, CDR1 is SGHAT and CDR2 is FQNNGV. This CDR3 has 17 residues. The V and J ends lost 1 base and 7 bases, in that order; junction bases with no gene match: 8. CDR3 in amino acids: CASSLGETSGRRNEQFF. For the CDR3, the DNA is TGTGCCAGCAGCTTAGGCGAGACTAGCGGGAGAAGGAATGAGCAGTTCTTC.

This rearrangement joins TRBV6-5 to TRBJ1-4; 7 bases map to TRBD1. The junction had 7 bases not matched to a gene; V was cut back by 6 bases and J by 6 bases. The CDR3 has 14 residues. In germline, CDR1 is MNHEY, CDR2 SVGAGI. CDR3 DNA: TGTGCCAGCAGCCGGGACAGCCTGGATGAAAAACTGTTTTTT. It translates to CASSRDSLDEKLFF.

The rearrangement joins TRBV10-3 to TRBJ1-5; D is uncertain. The CDR3 has 15 amino acids. Germline V gene data show CDR1 as ENHRY and CDR2 as SYGVKD. V gave up 2 bases and J gave up 0 bases, with 8 bases separating them. Written as DNA, the CDR3 is TGTGCCATCAGTGAGGGGAGGGATAGCAATCAGCCCCAGCATTTT. As protein: CAISEGRDSNQPQHF.

The chain combines TRBV28 with TRBJ2-5, with TRBD2 matching over 7 bases. With V trimmed by 4 bases and J by 0 bases, 5 bases remained unmatched. The length of the CDR3 is 15 residues. CDR1 is MDHEN and CDR2 is SYDVKM in the germline V gene. The CDR3 here is CASSSGGGYQETQYF. The CDR3 DNA reads as TGTGCCAGCAGTTCTGGGGGGGGGTACCAAGAGACCCAGTACTTC.

The chain recombines TRBV6-2 or TRBV6-3 with TRBJ2-7; 7 positions match TRBD1. The V segment lost 6 bases and the J segment 5 bases; nucleotides outside the gene matches: 10. Germline values: CDR1 MNHEY, CDR2 SVGEGT. The CDR3 is 14 residues long. This CDR3 reads CASSLLDRAHEQYF. The CDR3 DNA sequence: TGTGCCAGCAGCCTCTTAGACAGGGCCCACGAGCAGTACTTC.